The rows below give T cell receptor beta chains drawn from one sample of a study of blood T cell repertoires in COVID-19. Only in-frame clones appear in the TCRdb table, and some are missing; sequencing was by immunoSEQ multiplex PCR. This sample has some 83,000 clones, with almost 85% found just once. What was sequenced was peripheral blood. The receptors were sampled from a human donor in a cohort sampled during active COVID-19. Each CDR3 is given with its conserved first and last residue. Each record gives: D gene, J gene, clone size, V gene, CDR3 DNA, CDR3 protein. The D gene is left open where the match is weak. A clone size is listed for some rows: how often the clone was seen (once, few, many), or a class if it is expanded.

NA TRBJ2-1 NA TRBV10-3 TGTGCCATCCCCAACGGGGGATCCTACAATGAGCAGTTCTTC CAIPNGGSYNEQFF
TRBD2 TRBJ2-1 NA TRBV19 TGTGCCAGTAAACGACTAGCGGGGGGGCAAAATGAGCAGTTCTTC CASKRLAGGQNEQFF
TRBD1 TRBJ1-1 few TRBV6-5 TGTGCCAGCAGTATAAACAGGGGGCTCGGTACTGAAGCTTTCTTT CASSINRGLGTEAFF
NA TRBJ2-7 NA TRBV10-3 TGTGCCATCAGTGAGTCAGCAGGTTCCTACGAGCAGTACTTC CAISESAGSYEQYF
NA TRBJ2-7 few TRBV11-2 TGTGCCAGCAGCTTAGGGCAGGCAAGCTACGAGCAGTACTTC CASSLGQASYEQYF
NA TRBJ1-4 NA TRBV12-3/TRBV12-4 TGTGCCAGCAGCCCGCCCTATAGTGAAAAACTGTTTTTT CASSPPYSEKLFF
NA TRBJ2-7 NA TRBV7-9 TGTGCCAGCAGCCCATCGACAGGCGTCTCCTACGAGCAGTACTTC CASSPSTGVSYEQYF
TRBD1 TRBJ2-1 NA TRBV14 TGTGCCAGCAGCCGGGGACAGGGATTCGATGAGCAGTTCTTC CASSRGQGFDEQFF
TRBD1 TRBJ1-4 NA TRBV20-1 TGCAGTGCTAGTAATACAGGGGGCCCTAATGAAAAACTGTTTTTT CSASNTGGPNEKLFF
NA TRBJ1-4 NA TRBV29-1 TGCAGCGTTGGATCCGGGTATAATGAAAAACTGTTTTTT CSVGSGYNEKLFF
NA TRBJ1-1 NA TRBV7-9 TGTGCCAGCAGCCAAGACAGGATGAACACTGAAGCTTTCTTT CASSQDRMNTEAFF
NA TRBJ1-1 NA TRBV7-9 TGTGCCAGCAGCTTAGGAGCTAACACTGAAGCTTTCTTT CASSLGANTEAFF
NA TRBJ2-5 NA TRBV3-1/TRBV3-2 TGTGCCAGCAGCCACCTCTCAGGGGTCGGGCAAGAGACCCAGTACTTC CASSHLSGVGQETQYF
NA TRBJ2-2 once TRBV5-1 TGCGCCAGCAGCCCTCCAGGACAGAGGACCGGGGAGCTGTTTTTT CASSPPGQRTGELFF
TRBD1 TRBJ1-4 once TRBV7-9 TGTGCCAGCAGCTCGGACAGGGAGGGCGAAAAACTGTTTTTT CASSSDREGEKLFF
TRBD2 TRBJ2-3 NA TRBV4-1 TGCGCCAGCAGCCAGGATCTAGCGGGGGGGCCGGGTACGCAGTATTTT CASSQDLAGGPGTQYF
NA TRBJ2-7 NA TRBV12-1 TGTGCCAGCAGCCGGGGACTATCGGCCTACGAGCAGTACTTC CASSRGLSAYEQYF
TRBD2 TRBJ2-7 NA TRBV19 TGTGCCAGTAGTAGTGGACTAGCGGGGGTATACGAGCAGTACTTC CASSSGLAGVYEQYF
NA TRBJ1-1 NA TRBV10-3 TGTGCCATCAGGGGGACCGGGACATTAACTGAAGCTTTCTTT CAIRGTGTLTEAFF
NA TRBJ1-2 NA TRBV5-6 TGTGCCAGCAGCTTGTCGGGACGGAGGGACTATGGCTACACCTTC CASSLSGRRDYGYTF
NA TRBJ1-1 NA TRBV5-4 TGTGCCAGCAGCTTCGGACAGCTGAACACTGAAGCTTTCTTT CASSFGQLNTEAFF
TRBD1 TRBJ1-1 NA TRBV18 TGTGCCAGCTCACCACGGACAGGGCGTAACACTGAAGCTTTCTTT CASSPRTGRNTEAFF
TRBD2 TRBJ2-1 NA TRBV25-1 TGTGCCAGCAGTGAAATCGGGGGGGCTGATGAGCAGTTCTTC CASSEIGGADEQFF
NA TRBJ2-2 NA TRBV2 TGTGCCAGCCGTGGAACTTCGAACACCGGGGAGCTGTTTTTT CASRGTSNTGELFF
NA TRBJ1-2 NA TRBV7-9 TGTGCCAGCAGCTTAGAGGCAGGGTACACCTTC CASSLEAGYTF
NA TRBJ2-3 NA TRBV7-9 TGTGCCAGCAGTTCAAGGGGAACAGGGAGCAGCACAGATACGCAGTATTTT CASSSRGTGSSTDTQYF
NA TRBJ2-7 NA TRBV5-1 TGCGCCAGCAGCTTGACAGTCTCCTACGAGCAGTACTTC CASSLTVSYEQYF
TRBD1 TRBJ2-3 once TRBV5-1 TGCGCCAGCAGCCAAGGGACAGCCACAGATACGCAGTATTTT CASSQGTATDTQYF
TRBD1 TRBJ2-1 NA TRBV29-1 TGCAGCGTCGCTATTCAAACCCGGGACAGGCGGAACAATGAGCAGTTCTTC CSVAIQTRDRRNNEQFF
NA TRBJ1-1 NA TRBV9 TGTGCCAGCAGCGTAGGTTTGAGAAACACTGAAGCTTTCTTT CASSVGLRNTEAFF
NA TRBJ1-1 NA TRBV7-2 TGTGCCAGCAGCAAAAGGGGGAACAGGCCGAACACTGAAGCTTTCTTT CASSKRGNRPNTEAFF
TRBD2 TRBJ2-5 NA TRBV7-2 TGTGCCAGCAGCTTAGTACTAGCGGGGGGGCAAGAGACCCAGTACTTC CASSLVLAGGQETQYF
NA TRBJ2-3 NA TRBV4-1 TGCGCCAGCAGCCTCGGACTTGGCACAGATACGCAGTATTTT CASSLGLGTDTQYF
TRBD1 TRBJ1-4 NA TRBV19 TGTGCCAGTAGCAATAAAGGGGGCCCTAATGAAAAACTGTTTTTT CASSNKGGPNEKLFF
TRBD1 TRBJ1-2 NA TRBV24-1 TGTGCCACCAGTGATAGGGCTGGGAACAGGGGGGCACGCTACACCTTC CATSDRAGNRGARYTF
TRBD1 TRBJ2-3 many TRBV5-1 TGCGCCAGCACGCGGACAGGGGGCACAGATACGCAGTATTTT CASTRTGGTDTQYF
TRBD1 TRBJ2-7 NA TRBV2 TGTGCCAGCAGTGAAGAGGGGGCCGAGCAGTACTTC CASSEEGAEQYF
NA TRBJ1-2 NA TRBV15 TGTGCCACCAGCAGTCGAAACAGGGCAGGCGGCTACACCTTC CATSSRNRAGGYTF
NA TRBJ1-2 many TRBV7-2 TGTGCCAGCAGCTTATCCGGCTATGGCTACACCTTC CASSLSGYGYTF
TRBD1 TRBJ2-3 once TRBV24-1 TGTGCCACCAGACAGGGGACCACAGATACGCAGTATTTT CATRQGTTDTQYF
TRBD2 TRBJ2-5 NA TRBV3-1/TRBV3-2 TGTGCCAGCAGCCAAGGATATCTAGCGGGGGGGAAGGGAGAGACCCAGTACTTC CASSQGYLAGGKGETQYF
TRBD2 TRBJ2-3 NA TRBV6-6 TGTGCCAGCAGTTACCGGGGGGGCGAAAGGGATACGCAGTATTTT CASSYRGGERDTQYF
NA TRBJ2-3 NA TRBV5-1 TGCGCCAGCAGCATATCTAGCACAGATACGCAGTATTTT CASSISSTDTQYF
NA TRBJ2-7 few TRBV6-5 TGTGCCAGCATGGCCAGGCCCTACGAGCAGTACTTC CASMARPYEQYF
TRBD1 TRBJ2-7 NA TRBV5-1 TGCGCCAGCAGCCCACGGGGGACAGGGATCACCCGATACGAGCAGTACTTC CASSPRGTGITRYEQYF
TRBD2 TRBJ2-3 NA TRBV18 TGTGCCAGCTCAACAGCGACTAGCGGGGGGGGCACAGATACGCAGTATTTT CASSTATSGGGTDTQYF
NA TRBJ1-5 NA TRBV19 TGTGCCAGTAGTGCCAGGGGTCAGCCCCAGCATTTT CASSARGQPQHF
TRBD1 TRBJ1-6 NA TRBV30 TGTGCCGGGCAAGGGGGCCTACCCAATTCACCCCTCCACTTT CAGQGGLPNSPLHF
TRBD1 TRBJ1-1 NA TRBV6-5 TGTGCCAGCAGTTACCGACAGGGCCAAGGGGGCACTGAAGCTTTCTTT CASSYRQGQGGTEAFF
TRBD1 TRBJ2-1 NA TRBV27 TGTGCCAGCAGTTCTTACAGGGGGCCGAGCGTTGAGCAGTTCTTC CASSSYRGPSVEQFF
NA TRBJ1-2 NA TRBV9 TGTGCCAGCAGCGTCATGGAGTTGACTGGCTACACCTTC CASSVMELTGYTF
NA TRBJ1-1 NA TRBV5-1 TGCGCCAGCAGCTACGAGGGCGGGGCAGCCGCTTTCTTT CASSYEGGAAAFF
TRBD1 TRBJ1-2 NA TRBV15 TGTGCCACCAGCAGGAGACAGGGGGCTGGGTATGGCTACACCTTC CATSRRQGAGYGYTF
NA TRBJ1-1 NA TRBV7-9 TGTGCCAGCAGCTTAGATGGCCTGGTGAACACTGAAGCTTTCTTT CASSLDGLVNTEAFF
NA TRBJ1-2 NA TRBV5-1 TGCGCCAGCAGCACGGACAGATATGGCTACACCTTC CASSTDRYGYTF
NA TRBJ1-6 NA TRBV9 TGTGCCAGCAGCGTTTCCAGCTCCTATAATTCACCCCTCCACTTT CASSVSSSYNSPLHF
TRBD1 TRBJ1-6 NA TRBV18 TGTGCCAGCTCACCTCAGGGACAGGGTAAAAGGAATTCACCCCTCCACTTT CASSPQGQGKRNSPLHF